This T cell receptor beta chain was recovered during a study of shared clonotypes between healthy human individuals. Note on this clone: Its antigen is not identified.

Naive CD8 populations comprised CD45RO-negative cells positively selected for CCR7, excluding terminally differentiated effector memory CD45RA+ cells. All donors were Caucasian adults living in Nashville, Tennessee. Using immunoSEQ multiplex PCR, the repertoire was profiled, and TCRdb retains in-frame clones only, with some absent. In the table there are 750,000 to 1,000,000 clones, about 92% of which are singletons. Germline values: CDR1 SGHTA, CDR2 FQGNSA. The V gene lost 0 bases and the J gene lost 2 bases, with 13 bases spanning the gap. This CDR3 is built from 16 residues. Study observations and caveats: The rarefaction results pointed to incomplete sorted-subset sequencing despite large depth.

This clonotype originated in a man aged 25 to 45 in good health. The specimen sequenced was naive CD8+ T cells sorted from blood. The chain joins TRBV7-2 to TRBJ2-5; D not certain. Here the CDR3 DNA reads TGTGCCAGCAGCTTAGCGGACGTCAGCCTTCAAGAGACCCAGTACTTC. Translation: CASSLADVSLQETQYF.